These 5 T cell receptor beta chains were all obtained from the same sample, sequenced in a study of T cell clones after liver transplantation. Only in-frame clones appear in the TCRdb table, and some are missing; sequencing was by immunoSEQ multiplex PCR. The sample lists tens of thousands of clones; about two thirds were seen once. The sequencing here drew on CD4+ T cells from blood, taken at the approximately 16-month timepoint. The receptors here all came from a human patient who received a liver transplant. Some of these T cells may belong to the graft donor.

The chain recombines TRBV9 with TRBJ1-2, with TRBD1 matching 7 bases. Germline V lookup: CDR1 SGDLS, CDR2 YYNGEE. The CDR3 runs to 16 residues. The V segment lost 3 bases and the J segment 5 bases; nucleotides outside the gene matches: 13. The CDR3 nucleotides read TGTGCCAGCAGCGCTTTCGACAGGGTTGGCGTATATGGCTACACCTTC. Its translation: CASSAFDRVGVYGYTF.

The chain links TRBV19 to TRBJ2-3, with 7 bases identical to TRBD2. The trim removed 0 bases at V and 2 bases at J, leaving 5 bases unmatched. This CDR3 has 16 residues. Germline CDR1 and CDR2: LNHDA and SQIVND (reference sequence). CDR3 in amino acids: CASSIDGGSHTDTQYF. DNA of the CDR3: TGTGCCAGTAGTATAGATGGCGGGAGCCACACAGATACGCAGTATTTT.

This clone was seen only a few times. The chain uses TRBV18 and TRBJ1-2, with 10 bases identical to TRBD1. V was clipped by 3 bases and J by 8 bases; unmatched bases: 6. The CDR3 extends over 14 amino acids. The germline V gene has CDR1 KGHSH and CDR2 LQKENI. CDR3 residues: CASSPRGTGEGYTF. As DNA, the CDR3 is TGTGCCAGCTCACCGAGAGGGACAGGGGAAGGCTACACCTTC.

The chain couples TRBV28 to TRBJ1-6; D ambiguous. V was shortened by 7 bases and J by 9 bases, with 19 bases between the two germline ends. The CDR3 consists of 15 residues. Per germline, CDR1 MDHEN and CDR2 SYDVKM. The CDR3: CASIDQAGIGSPLHF. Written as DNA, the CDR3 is TGTGCCAGCATAGACCAGGCGGGGATTGGTTCACCCCTCCACTTT.

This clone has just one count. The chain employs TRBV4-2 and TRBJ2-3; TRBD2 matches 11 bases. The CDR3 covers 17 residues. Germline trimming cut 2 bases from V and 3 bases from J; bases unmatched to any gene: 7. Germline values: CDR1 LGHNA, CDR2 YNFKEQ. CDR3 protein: CASSQLVSGGATDTQYF. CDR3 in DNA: TGTGCCAGCAGCCAATTGGTTAGCGGGGGGGCGACAGATACGCAGTATTTT.